This T cell receptor beta chain came from a study of shared clonotypes between healthy human individuals. In the study overall: Every donor yielded three CD4 naive, three CD4 memory, two CD8 naive and one CD8 memory plate.

This clone was picked up one time. Its antigen is as yet unknown. V shed 2 bases and J shed 2 bases, with 11 bases lying between them. Per the germline V gene, CDR1 is KGHSH and CDR2 is LQKENI. The CDR3 consists of 15 residues. Findings and limits, study-wide: Tissue TCR repertoires likely differ from these blood-only repertoires.

The method was immunoSEQ multiplex PCR; TCRdb's version includes in-frame clones alone and lacks a portion of them. The table includes some 1.5 million clones, 95% to 99% detected once. The study enrolled healthy HIV-negative adults without recent acute infections or vaccinations as donors. Investigators divided CD4+ cells into CD45RA+ naive and CD45RA-negative memory subsets. This chain connects TRBV18 to TRBJ2-3; tentative D call: TRBD2 (6 bases). The clonotype was recovered from a man in his thirties or forties in good health. Input material: naive CD4+ T cells sorted from blood. As for subset: CD45RA+ positively selected. The chain's CDR3 is CASSPIRDSTDTQYF. The CDR3 DNA reads as TGTGCCAGCTCACCAATCCGGGACTCCACAGATACGCAGTATTTT.